Each of the 10 T cell receptor beta chains below was sequenced from the same sample in a study of OX40 agonist ivuxolimab in advanced cancers. Some clones are missing from TCRdb's copy, which holds only in-frame ones; the method was immunoSEQ multiplex PCR. The sample carries tens of thousands of clones, around 80% recorded once. Specimen: CD4+ or CD8+ T cells sorted from blood, collected in a trial of the OX40 agonist ivuxolimab. Receptors were obtained from an adult with an advanced solid tumor such as melanoma, head and neck, liver or kidney cancer.

The chain links TRBV15 to TRBJ2-1; 7 bases match TRBD2. The length of the CDR3 is 17 residues. V shed 0 bases and J 7 bases; nucleotides not matched to a gene: 12. Germline loops: CDR1 LNHNV, CDR2 YYDKDF (reference sequence). CDR3 coding DNA: TGTGCCACCAGCAGAGACCTCGGGGAGGGAGTGAGGAATGAGCAGTTCTTC. Protein: CATSRDLGEGVRNEQFF.

The chain carries TRBV5-4 and TRBJ2-2; D might be TRBD1 (6 bases). From germline, CDR1 is SGHNT and CDR2 YYREEE (reference sequence). The CDR3 consists of 16 residues. Trimming took 3 bases from V and 8 from J, leaving 20 bases between them. The CDR3 here is CASSWDGAGASGELFF. DNA for the CDR3: TGTGCCAGCAGCTGGGATGGGGCAGGGGCCAGTGGGGAGCTGTTTTTT.

V gene TRBV30 combines with J gene TRBJ2-1; 8 bases are shared with TRBD2. The V gene's germline CDR1 is GTSNPN and CDR2 SVGIG (reference sequence). The CDR3 spans 17 residues. The V and J ends lost 2 bases and 4 bases, in that order; junction bases with no gene match: 13. The CDR3 loop reads CAWSPMGRGAVYNEQFF. The CDR3 DNA reads as TGTGCCTGGAGTCCGATGGGGCGGGGGGCGGTGTACAATGAGCAGTTCTTC.

There are a few counts of this clone. The chain is built from TRBV5-4 and TRBJ2-3; TRBD2 agrees at 7 bases. Germline loops: CDR1 SGHNT, CDR2 YYREEE (reference sequence). This CDR3 contains 17 residues. Trimming cost V 0 bases and J 4 bases; bases outside gene matches: 11. Written as DNA, the CDR3 is TGTGCCAGCAGCTTGGCCCTCAGCGCGGGAGAGGCAGATACGCAGTATTTT. It encodes CASSLALSAGEADTQYF.

The chain employs TRBV30 and TRBJ1-5, with D possibly matching TRBD1 (6 bases). This CDR3 spans 14 amino acids. Germline CDR1 is GTSNPN and CDR2 is SVGIG (reference sequence). V was trimmed by 7 bases and J by 1 base, leaving 14 bases between them. CDR3 in DNA: TGTGCCTTGGGGGGGGCCAGGAGCAATCAGCCCCAGCATTTT. It translates to CALGGARSNQPQHF. The full variable domain, completed using reference TRBV30 and TRBJ1-5, is SQTIHQWPATLVQPVGSPLSLECTVEGTSNPNLYWYRQAAGRGLQLLFYSVGIGQISSEVPQNLSASRPQDRQFILSSKKLLLSDSGFYLCALGGARSNQPQHFGDGTRLSIL.

The chain employs TRBV4-2 and TRBJ2-1, with D uncertain. This CDR3 is built from 13 residues. Between the trimmed V and J ends, which lost 4 bases and 3 bases, there was a span of 7 bases. Per germline, CDR1 LGHNA and CDR2 YNFKEQ. The CDR3 spells CASSPEDYNEQFF. CDR3 DNA sequence: TGTGCCAGCAGCCCCGAGGACTACAATGAGCAGTTCTTC.

This sequence joins TRBV27 and TRBJ2-6; D may be TRBD1 (5 bases). The ends were cut back, 8 bases at V and 0 bases at J, with 20 bases in the middle. Germline V gene sequence: CDR1 MNHEY, CDR2 SMNVEV (reference sequence). This CDR3 has 18 residues. For the CDR3, the DNA is TGTGCCAGCTGTCGTATGACAGAATCCCTCTCTGGGGCCAACGTCCTGACTTTC. Amino acid sequence: CASCRMTESLSGANVLTF.

V is TRBV15 and J is TRBJ2-7, with D tentatively TRBD1 or TRBD2 (5 bases each). The germline V gene encodes CDR1 LNHNV and CDR2 YYDKDF (reference sequence). This CDR3 spans 16 amino acids. The V gene lost 2 bases and the J gene lost 3 bases, with 17 bases spanning the gap. The CDR3 DNA reads as TGTGCCACCAGCAGACCCCCCGGGACGGTTTACTACGAGCAGTACTTC. It translates to CATSRPPGTVYYEQYF.

This chain links TRBV5-1 with TRBJ1-6, with D maybe TRBD1 (5 bases). The CDR3 runs 15 residues. The germline V gene encodes CDR1 SGHRS and CDR2 YFSETQ. V was trimmed by 4 bases and J by 6 bases, leaving 14 bases between them. CDR3 DNA sequence: TGCGCCAGCAGCCCAGGGACGGATTTTAATTCACCCCTCCACTTT. Amino acids: CASSPGTDFNSPLHF.

The V gene is TRBV6-1, the J gene TRBJ1-1; D is perhaps TRBD1 (5 bases). The CDR3 sequence is 14 residues long. CDR1 is MNHNS and CDR2 is SASEGT in the germline V gene. Trimming shortened V by 6 bases and J by 1 base, and 12 bases separated the two germline ends. CDR3 sequence (DNA): TGTGCCAGCAGGAGGGACGGATCGAACACTGAAGCTTTCTTT. This translates into CASRRDGSNTEAFF.